Below are 32 T cell receptor beta chains sequenced from a single sample in a study of T cell repertoires in cytomegalovirus infection. Their antigens are not known. TCRdb processed the reads anew with MiXCR; each CDR3 protein has one entry. The repertoire consists of hundreds of thousands of distinct CDR3 sequences, with approximately 31% occurring once and the leading ten covering 13%. The input for sequencing was cultured CD8+ T cells from PBMCs, taken from culture after CMV antigen stimulation. All receptors come from a human donor in good health (CMV status not recorded). Some clones in this sample may be carry-over from other donors' samples.

DNA of the CDR3: TGTGCCACCAGCAGAACGATACAGGGGGCGGAGGGCTACACCTTC. Its protein is CATSRTIQGAEGYTF. This chain links TRBV15 with TRBJ1-2, with 9 bases lining up with TRBD1. CDR1 is LNHNV, CDR2 YYDKDF, per germline (reference sequence). The CDR3 has 15 amino acids. The junction had 9 bases not matched to a gene; V was cut back by 2 bases and J by 8 bases.

The chain has TRBV29-1 and TRBJ1-1, with 7 bases fitting TRBD1. The CDR3 runs to 13 residues. V dropped 5 bases and J dropped 3; count of bases not matched to a gene: 6. Germline loops: CDR1 SQVTM, CDR2 ANQGSEA. CDR3 sequence: CSVLPGQYTEAFF. The CDR3 DNA sequence: TGCAGCGTTTTGCCGGGACAGTACACTGAAGCTTTCTTT.

This clonotype has a handful of counts. The V call is TRBV9, the J call TRBJ2-1, with D possibly TRBD1 on 5 matching bases. The CDR3 covers 13 residues. Germline assignment: CDR1 SGDLS and CDR2 YYNGEE. V was shortened by 0 bases and J by 10 bases, with 11 bases between the two germline ends. CDR3 residues: CASSVAGQGEQFF. As DNA, the CDR3 is TGTGCCAGCAGCGTAGCTGGGCAGGGCGAGCAGTTCTTC.

In this sample, this clonotype turned up many times. The chain carries TRBV7-8 and TRBJ2-5; D not certain. The germline CDR1 and CDR2 sequences are SGHVS and FQNEAQ. The CDR3 has 15 amino acids. V shed 3 bases and J shed 2 bases, with 13 bases lying between them. CDR3 in DNA: TGTGCCAGCAGCTTTGACGGACGGTCGCAAGAGACCCAGTACTTC. This translates into CASSFDGRSQETQYF.

At least ten counts were recorded for this clonotype. The chain uses TRBV6-5 and TRBJ1-1; D might be TRBD1 (5 bases). Trimming cost V 0 bases and J 5 bases, with 13 bases left between them. CDR1 and CDR2 from the germline V gene are MNHEY and SVGAGI. The CDR3 totals 15 residues. CDR3 residues: CASSYSWQGGTEAFF. The CDR3 coding sequence is TGTGCCAGCAGTTACTCGTGGCAGGGCGGTACTGAAGCTTTCTTT.

The V and J genes are TRBV7-9 and TRBJ2-5; D perhaps matches TRBD1 (5 bases). The CDR3 length is 14 residues. V shed 0 bases and J shed 3 bases, with 8 bases lying between them. Germline V lookup: CDR1 SEHNR, CDR2 FQNEAQ (reference sequence). The CDR3 spells CASSLAQGEETQYF. In DNA form, the CDR3 reads TGTGCCAGCAGCTTAGCCCAGGGCGAAGAGACCCAGTACTTC.

This clonotype was recorded many times. The chain couples TRBV6-2 or TRBV6-3 to TRBJ2-2; no reliable D call. This CDR3 comprises 17 residues. Trimming removed 4 bases from V and 2 bases from J, with 17 bases in between. Germline CDR1 MNHEY, CDR2 SVGEGT. The CDR3 DNA is TGTGCCAGCAGTTCTTCCCTCCTCCCTGTTAACACCGGGGAGCTGTTTTTT. It encodes CASSSSLLPVNTGELFF.

The chain combines TRBV10-3 with TRBJ1-2; no clear D. The length of the CDR3 is 13 residues. The germline V and J ends were trimmed by 7 bases and 2 bases, with 11 bases remaining between them. Germline V gene data show CDR1 as ENHRY and CDR2 as SYGVKD. CDR3 region: CAITLTPNYGYTF. CDR3 sequence (DNA): TGTGCCATCACCCTGACGCCCAACTATGGCTACACCTTC.

Many counts were recorded for this clonotype. The chain is built from TRBV6-6 and TRBJ2-1; perhaps TRBD1 as D (6 bases). V was shortened by 5 bases and J by 6 bases, with 11 bases between the two germline ends. Germline CDR1 is MNHNY and CDR2 is SVGAGI (reference sequence). The CDR3 totals 13 residues. This CDR3 is CASSQTGSNEQFF. For the CDR3, the DNA is TGTGCCAGCAGTCAGACAGGTTCCAATGAGCAGTTCTTC.

This chain connects TRBV9 to TRBJ2-7; 7 bases align to TRBD1. The CDR3 length is 15 residues. CDR1 SGDLS and CDR2 YYNGEE come from the germline V gene. V dropped 3 bases and J dropped 3; count of bases not matched to a gene: 9. The DNA for the CDR3 is TGTGCCAGCAGCGGAGGGGGCCGGGGTGGCTACGAGCAGTACTTC. Translated: CASSGGGRGGYEQYF.

This clonotype was seen many times. The junction and the germline gene differ at one end; a read error may be behind it. J is TRBJ2-3 and V is TRBV12-3 or TRBV12-4, with unresolved D. CDR3 length equals 16 residues. CDR3 protein: CASSLSQWFITDTQYF. CDR3 coding DNA: TGTGCCAGTAGTTTATCACAGTGGTTCATCACAGATACGCAGTATTTT.

V usage is TRBV27 and J usage is TRBJ1-6; D may be TRBD1 (5 bases). Trimming removed 3 bases at V and 8 bases at J, with 11 bases between. This CDR3 comprises 14 residues. From germline, CDR1 is MNHEY and CDR2 SMNVEV (reference sequence). As DNA, the CDR3 is TGTGCCAGCAGTTTTGAGGGGATAGATTCACCCCTCCACTTT. Amino acids: CASSFEGIDSPLHF.

The chain combines TRBV27 with TRBJ2-5; D may be TRBD1 (5 bases). Trimming removed 5 bases at V and 5 bases at J, with 15 bases between. CDR3 length: 14 amino acids. CDR1 and CDR2 (germline): MNHEY, SMNVEV (reference sequence). The CDR3 DNA sequence: TGTGCCAGCAGTCCCTGGGGCAGTGGCGAGACCCAGTACTTC. This encodes CASSPWGSGETQYF.

This clonotype was found a few times. The chain combines TRBV18 with TRBJ1-5, with 8 bases lining up with TRBD1. The germline CDR1 and CDR2 sequences are KGHSH and LQKENI. The ends lost 3 bases at V and 3 bases at J; junction bases unmatched: 7. The CDR3 runs 16 residues. CDR3 protein: CASSPETGAANQPQHF. The CDR3 bases are TGTGCCAGCTCACCGGAGACAGGGGCGGCCAATCAGCCCCAGCATTTT.

This clonotype was detected only a few times. This chain links TRBV28 with TRBJ2-7; D might be TRBD1 (6 bases). The CDR3 runs to 20 residues. Germline V CDR1 and CDR2: MDHEN, SYDVKM. Trimming removed 3 bases from V and 0 bases from J, with 27 bases in between. In DNA form, the CDR3 reads TGTGCCAGCAGTTTCATTCCAGTCCGCTTCGGGACAACCTCCTCCTACGAGCAGTACGTC. Its protein is CASSFIPVRFGTTSSYEQYV.

The sample holds many counts of this clonotype. The chain couples TRBV7-2 to TRBJ2-1; 8 positions agree with TRBD2. The CDR3 spans 17 residues. CDR1 is SGHTA and CDR2 is FQGNSA in the germline V gene. The V and J ends lost 3 bases and 0 bases, in that order; junction bases with no gene match: 7. CDR3 sequence (DNA): TGTGCCAGCAGCTTCGGAGTAGCGGGGAGCTCCTACAATGAGCAGTTCTTC. Its translation: CASSFGVAGSSYNEQFF.

The chain is built from TRBV7-9 and TRBJ1-4, with 8 bases aligning to TRBD1. This CDR3 region has 14 residues. V trimming: 5 bases; J trimming: 7 bases; junction bases outside the gene matches: 6. Looked up from germline, CDR1 is SEHNR and CDR2 is FQNEAQ (reference sequence). The CDR3 is CASSADRDREKLFF. The CDR3 DNA sequence: TGTGCCAGCAGCGCGGACAGGGATCGTGAAAAACTGTTTTTT.

The V call is TRBV12-3 or TRBV12-4, the J call TRBJ1-4, with 8 bases fitting TRBD1. This CDR3 is built from 18 residues. Trimming at V came to 0 bases and at J to 4 bases, leaving 10 bases not matched to a gene. DNA for the CDR3: TGTGCCAGCAGTTTAGCCTTTTCAGGGGGCGGACGTAATGAAAAACTGTTTTTT. This codes for CASSLAFSGGGRNEKLFF.

This clonotype has more than one count but fewer than ten. The chain recombines TRBV7-9 with TRBJ2-7; D is tentatively TRBD1 or TRBD2 (5 bases each). Germline V gene sequence: CDR1 SEHNR, CDR2 FQNEAQ (reference sequence). CDR3 size: 13 residues. The germline V and J ends were trimmed by 11 bases and 6 bases, with 20 bases remaining between them. The chain's CDR3 is CASSGTERVEQYF. CDR3 in DNA: TGTGCCTCTTCTGGGACGGAGAGGGTCGAGCAGTACTTC. The variable domain in full, completed from reference TRBV7-9 and TRBJ2-7, reads DTGVSQNPRHKITKRGQNVTFRCDPISEHNRLYWYRQTLGQGPEFLTYFQNEAQLEKSRLLSDRFSAERPKGSFSTLEIQRTEQGDSAMYLCASSGTERVEQYFGPGTRLTVT.

This clonotype came up many times. The V gene is TRBV7-2, the J gene TRBJ2-5; tentative D call: TRBD1 (6 bases). This CDR3 spans 15 amino acids. Germline-derived CDR1 and CDR2 are SGHTA and FQGNSA. V gave up 0 bases and J gave up 5 bases, with 13 bases separating them. This CDR3 is CASSLAPMRGETQYF. DNA for the CDR3: TGTGCCAGCAGCTTAGCGCCCATGAGGGGGGAGACCCAGTACTTC.

In its sample, this clonotype was seen many times. V and J are TRBV7-9 and TRBJ2-2, with D tentatively TRBD1 (6 bases). Between the trimmed V and J ends, which lost 2 bases and 2 bases, there was a span of 12 bases. CDR1 and CDR2 from the germline V gene are SEHNR and FQNEAQ (reference sequence). This CDR3 is 16 amino acids long. The CDR3 reads CASSLSSGVNTGELFF. For the CDR3, the DNA is TGTGCCAGCAGCTTATCGTCAGGGGTAAACACCGGGGAGCTGTTTTTT.

In its sample, this clonotype was seen a few times. The chain employs TRBV6-6 and TRBJ1-1, with D possibly TRBD1 on 5 matching bases. CDR3 length: 16 residues. V shed 5 bases and J shed 3 bases, with 19 bases lying between them. Per germline, CDR1 MNHNY and CDR2 SVGAGI (reference sequence). Here the CDR3 reads CASSPRWQGRDTEAFF. The CDR3 DNA sequence: TGTGCCAGCAGTCCCCGATGGCAGGGACGTGACACTGAAGCTTTCTTT.

This clonotype was counted a single time. This chain connects TRBV9 to TRBJ1-4; possible D gene TRBD1, 6 bases. There are 16 residues in the CDR3. V was cut by 0 bases and J by 4 bases, with 13 bases left in between. Germline V gene lookup returns CDR1 SGDLS and CDR2 YYNGEE. CDR3 sequence (DNA): TGTGCCAGCAGCGTAGCTGACAGGACCTATAATGAAAAACTGTTTTTT. This sequence encodes CASSVADRTYNEKLFF.

The CDR3 DNA reads as TGTGCCAGCAGTTCCCTGGGGGAAGCTCAGCCCCAGCATTTT. Protein sequence: CASSSLGEAQPQHF. This rearrangement joins TRBV25-1 to TRBJ1-5, with D possibly matching TRBD1 (5 bases). The CDR3 runs to 14 residues. The germline CDR1 and CDR2 sequences are MGHDK and SYGVNS. Trimming cost V 5 bases and J 6 bases, with 14 bases left between them.

This clonotype was counted between two and nine times. CDR3 in amino acids: CASSPPTGSGTEAFF. CDR3 coding DNA: TGTGCCAGCAGCCCCCCCACAGGGTCGGGCACTGAAGCTTTCTTT. This chain links TRBV7-9 with TRBJ1-1; tentative D call: TRBD1 (6 bases). The germline CDR1 and CDR2 sequences are SEHNR and FQNEAQ (reference sequence). This CDR3 is built from 15 residues. The germline V and J ends were trimmed by 5 bases and 4 bases, with 17 bases remaining between them.

The chain uses TRBV7-9 and TRBJ2-7; 8 bases map to TRBD1. V lost 4 bases, J lost 2 bases, and 7 bases stayed unmatched. Germline CDR1 reads SEHNR; CDR2 reads FQNEAQ (reference sequence). The length of the CDR3 is 15 residues. The CDR3 DNA follows: TGTGCCAGCAGCTCTTTGGGACAGGCCACCTACGAGCAGTACTTC. Amino acids: CASSSLGQATYEQYF.

This clonotype showed up just a few times. V usage is TRBV12-3 or TRBV12-4 and J usage is TRBJ2-1; D might be TRBD2 (5 bases). The CDR3 spans 15 residues. The ends were cut back, 3 bases at V and 0 bases at J, with 9 bases in the middle. The CDR3 region is CASSFGESSYNEQFF. The CDR3 DNA reads as TGTGCCAGCAGTTTCGGGGAGAGCTCCTACAATGAGCAGTTCTTC.

This clonotype was seen a handful of times. The chain recombines TRBV7-8 with TRBJ1-4; maybe TRBD1 (5 bases). Per germline, CDR1 SGHVS and CDR2 FQNEAQ. The V end lost 6 bases, the J end lost 8 bases, and 16 bases lay between the germline ends. The CDR3 is 14 amino acids. The CDR3 bases are TGTGCCAGCAGTCCCCGGGGGGTGGGCGAAAAACTGTTTTTT. It specifies CASSPRGVGEKLFF.

The chain couples TRBV6-2 or TRBV6-3 to TRBJ1-5, with 8 nucleotides matching TRBD1. Trimming at V came to 2 bases and at J to 6 bases, leaving 9 bases not matched to a gene. Germline V CDR1 and CDR2: MNHEY, SVGEGT. The CDR3 sequence is 16 residues long. In DNA, the CDR3 is TGTGCCAGCAGTTACGAACCCGGACAGGGAGCTCAGCCCCAGCATTTT. This gives the protein CASSYEPGQGAQPQHF.

This chain links TRBV20-1 with TRBJ2-5, with 8 bases that match TRBD1. CDR3 length equals 14 residues. Germline V lookup: CDR1 DFQATT, CDR2 SNEGSKA (reference sequence). J gave up 4 bases and V 6 bases, and 10 bases lay outside the gene matches. The CDR3 DNA reads TGCAGTGCCGATCCGCGGACAGGGACAGAGACCCAGTACTTC. Residues: CSADPRTGTETQYF.

In its sample, this clonotype was seen once. The rearrangement uses TRBV4-3 and TRBJ2-3, with 9 bases fitting TRBD1. Germline V gene data show CDR1 as LGHNA and CDR2 as YSLEER. V was clipped by 6 bases and J by 3 bases; unmatched bases: 10. This CDR3 is built from 16 residues. The CDR3 DNA reads TGCGCCAGCAGGAACCGGGACAGGGTTATTACAGATACGCAGTATTTT. Translating gives CASRNRDRVITDTQYF.

The V gene is TRBV19, the J gene TRBJ2-7; 10 bases map to TRBD1. The CDR3 is 14 amino acids. V shed 5 bases and J 4 bases; nucleotides not matched to a gene: 5. Germline loops: CDR1 LNHDA, CDR2 SQIVND (reference sequence). The CDR3 protein is CASSAGQGGYEQYV. The CDR3 DNA reads as TGTGCCAGTAGTGCTGGACAGGGGGGATACGAGCAGTACGTC.